One and the same sample provided the 20 T cell receptor beta chains below, sequenced in a study of Graves' ophthalmopathy and Graves' hyperthyroidism. Beta-chain TCR CDR3 regions were amplified from RNA transcripts. The library came from an HTBI-primed first-round RT-PCR and a second-round multiplex PCR. One entry per CDR3 protein, called by TCRdb with MiXCR from the multiplex PCR reads. The sample has about 480,000 distinct CDR3 sequences, approximately 15% seen once. Sequencing was done on a sample of blood. The source is a young woman with Graves' ophthalmopathy.

V usage is TRBV10-3 and J usage is TRBJ2-7; D might be TRBD1 (5 bases). The CDR3 extends over 14 amino acids. With 10 bases removed from V and 2 bases from J, the gap between germline ends came to 18 bases. Germline CDR1 and CDR2: ENHRY and SYGVKD. Here the CDR3 reads CATGGVDNPYEQYF. As DNA, the CDR3 is TGTGCCACCGGCGGTGTGGACAATCCCTACGAGCAGTACTTC.

This clonotype was counted ten times or more. This rearrangement joins TRBV12-3 or TRBV12-4 to TRBJ2-7, with 11 bases identical to TRBD2. V shed 5 bases and J 7 bases; nucleotides not matched to a gene: 1. This CDR3 spans 12 amino acids. The CDR3, as DNA: TGTGCCAGCAGTCGGACTAGCGGGGAGCAGTACTTC. As protein: CASSRTSGEQYF.

This sequence joins TRBV2 and TRBJ2-7, with 10 nucleotides matching TRBD2. There are 14 residues in the CDR3. The junction had 9 bases not matched to a gene; V was cut back by 4 bases and J by 9 bases. Per the germline V gene, CDR1 is SNHLY and CDR2 is FYNNEI. In DNA form, the CDR3 reads TGTGCCAGCAGTGCCCAGACTAGCGGGCTCGGGCAGTACTTC. It translates to CASSAQTSGLGQYF.

CDR3 loop: CASSQVVSSEEFGETQYF. For the CDR3, the DNA is TGCGCCAGCAGCCAAGTGGTATCTAGCGAGGAGTTTGGGGAGACCCAGTACTTC. The chain links TRBV4-1 to TRBJ2-5; the D gene is possibly TRBD2 (6 bases). CDR1 and CDR2 (germline): MGHRA, YSYEKL. CDR3 length equals 18 residues. V lost 1 base, J lost 5 bases, and 23 bases lay in between.

This clonotype was detected many times. The chain links TRBV13 to TRBJ1-1; D is ambiguous. This CDR3 has 14 amino acids. The V and J ends lost 7 bases and 0 bases respectively, with 12 bases between them. Germline CDR1 PRHDT, CDR2 FYEKMQ (reference sequence). In DNA, the CDR3 is TGTGCCAGCACCCCCTGGAGGATGAACACTGAAGCTTTCTTT. This translates into CASTPWRMNTEAFF. The variable domain in full, with the rest retrieved from reference TRBV13 and TRBJ1-1, is AAGVIQSPRHLIKEKRETATLKCYPIPRHDTVYWYQQGPGQDPQFLISFYEKMQSDKGSIPDRFSAQQFSDYHSELNMSSLELGDSALYFCASTPWRMNTEAFFGQGTRLTVV.

This clonotype occurred once. V usage is TRBV29-1 and J usage is TRBJ1-2, with 7 nucleotides matching TRBD1. CDR3 size: 13 residues. In germline, CDR1 is SQVTM, CDR2 ANQGSEA. Losses at the gene ends were 4 bases for V and 2 bases for J; bases not matched to a gene: 4. CDR3 in amino acids: CSVVGQVNYGYTF. In DNA, the CDR3 is TGCAGCGTTGTTGGACAGGTCAACTATGGCTACACCTTC.

This clonotype showed up many times. V gene TRBV11-1 combines with J gene TRBJ1-1, with D perhaps TRBD1 (6 bases). V was clipped by 0 bases and J by 1 base, with 9 bases between them. The CDR3 is 15 amino acids. Germline CDR1 is SGHAT and CDR2 is FQDESV (reference sequence). DNA of the CDR3: TGTGCCAGCAGCTTAGCCCTGGACAGGAACACTGAAGCTTTCTTT. This encodes CASSLALDRNTEAFF.

The rearrangement joins TRBV7-3 to TRBJ1-1, with a possible D match to TRBD1 (6 bases). V was trimmed by 0 bases and J by 3 bases, leaving 23 bases between them. The CDR3 contains 19 residues. Germline loops: CDR1 SGHTA, CDR2 FQGTGA. The CDR3 region is CASSLTLIGTGRPHTEAFF. CDR3 DNA: TGTGCCAGCAGCTTAACATTGATAGGAACAGGGAGACCCCACACTGAAGCTTTCTTT.

This clonotype was detected many times. V gene TRBV28 combines with J gene TRBJ1-2, with a possible D match to TRBD1 (6 bases). Per germline, CDR1 MDHEN and CDR2 SYDVKM. The V end was cut by 4 bases, the J end by 8 bases, with 17 bases between. The CDR3 runs to 14 residues. This CDR3 is CASSSQGTRFGYTF. CDR3 in DNA: TGTGCCAGCAGTTCCCAGGGGACTCGCTTCGGCTACACCTTC.

The J gene is TRBJ2-1, the V gene TRBV2; D might be TRBD2 (6 bases). Trimming removed 7 bases from V and 3 bases from J, with 16 bases in between. Germline CDR1 SNHLY, CDR2 FYNNEI. The CDR3 spans 15 residues. This chain's CDR3 is CASTPAWGDYNEQFF. In DNA form, the CDR3 reads TGTGCCAGCACCCCCGCATGGGGGGACTACAATGAGCAGTTCTTC.

This clonotype was detected many times. The genes are TRBV29-1 and TRBJ2-7, with 8 bases identical to TRBD1. The V gene end was trimmed by 7 bases and the J gene end by 2 bases; junction bases not matched to a gene: 1. The germline CDR1 and CDR2 sequences are SQVTM and ANQGSEA. The CDR3 has 11 residues. The CDR3 DNA reads TGCAGCGCGGACAGGGCCTACGAGCAGTACTTC. Translation: CSADRAYEQYF.

There are many counts of this clonotype. The chain uses TRBV28 and TRBJ2-7; TRBD1 agrees at 8 bases. The CDR3 length is 15 residues. Germline V gene sequence: CDR1 MDHEN, CDR2 SYDVKM. V dropped 6 bases and J dropped 1; count of bases not matched to a gene: 8. The CDR3 DNA is TGTGCCAGCAGCAATAGACAGGGGTGGTCCTACGAGCAGTACTTC. The encoded protein is CASSNRQGWSYEQYF.

This clonotype occurred a few times. This chain joins TRBV20-1 and TRBJ2-5; 7 nucleotides match TRBD2. The CDR3 is 14 amino acids. After removal of 3 bases from V and 7 bases from J, the junction contained 11 bases not matched to a gene. Per the germline V gene, CDR1 is DFQATT and CDR2 is SNEGSKA (reference sequence). CDR3 nucleotide sequence: TGCAGTGCTAGCCCCCCGGCGGGGGACGGGACCCAGTACTTC. It yields the protein CSASPPAGDGTQYF.

This clonotype appeared many times. The chain employs TRBV7-2 and TRBJ2-2; D unresolved. Deletions cut 4 bases from V and 7 bases from J, with 16 bases between. CDR1 SGHTA and CDR2 FQGNSA come from the germline V gene. The CDR3 loop spans 15 amino acids. The CDR3 sequence is CASSSTLTVVGELFF. As DNA, the CDR3 is TGTGCCAGCAGCTCGACCCTAACGGTCGTCGGGGAGCTGTTTTTT.

This clonotype has at least ten counts. A single base separates this from a much larger clone, so it may be a read error. The genes are TRBV12-3 or TRBV12-4 and TRBJ1-2; unclear D gene. Trimming removed 4 bases from V and 0 bases from J, with 18 bases in between. The CDR3 loop spans 17 amino acids. The CDR3 is CASSSYRRLSPNYGYTF. The DNA for the CDR3 is TGTGCCAGCAGTTCCTATAGACGGCTTAGTCCTAACTATGGCTACACCTTC.

This clonotype was picked up many times. This rearrangement joins TRBV6-5 to TRBJ2-7, with 7 bases identical to TRBD2. The length of the CDR3 is 15 residues. Germline loops: CDR1 MNHEY, CDR2 SVGAGI. V was clipped by 3 bases and J by 4 bases; unmatched bases: 9. This chain's CDR3 is CASSYSGGREYEQYF. CDR3 DNA sequence: TGTGCCAGCAGTTATTCTGGCGGGAGAGAATACGAGCAGTACTTC.

At least ten counts were recorded for this clonotype. The chain links TRBV6-1 to TRBJ1-5; D is ambiguous. Trimming took off 1 base at V and 1 base at J, with 2 bases between the two ends. The length of the CDR3 is 13 residues. From germline, CDR1 is MNHNS and CDR2 SASEGT. CDR3 bases: TGTGCCAGCAGTGAAGTCAGCAATCAGCCCCAGCATTTT. Protein product: CASSEVSNQPQHF.

This clonotype is a singleton in its sample. The chain uses TRBV20-1 and TRBJ2-5; 7 nucleotides match TRBD2. The CDR3 is 13 amino acids. Per the germline V gene, CDR1 is DFQATT and CDR2 is SNEGSKA (reference sequence). J lost 6 bases, V lost 3 bases, and 7 bases had no gene match. CDR3 region: CSASPGGGQTQYF. For the CDR3, the DNA is TGCAGTGCTAGCCCGGGGGGAGGTCAGACCCAGTACTTC.

This clonotype was observed many times. This chain links TRBV6-1 with TRBJ2-5; D unresolved. The CDR3 has 15 amino acids. The V gene lost 5 bases and the J gene lost 3 bases, with 16 bases spanning the gap. CDR1 and CDR2 from the germline V gene are MNHNS and SASEGT. CDR3 bases: TGTGCCAGCAGTACCCCTCCGGGTTGGAAAGAGACCCAGTACTTC. This gives the protein CASSTPPGWKETQYF.

This clonotype appeared a few times. V usage is TRBV18 and J usage is TRBJ2-5, with a possible D match to TRBD2 (5 bases). V was clipped by 8 bases and J by 4 bases, with 14 bases between them. The length of the CDR3 is 13 residues. Germline assignment: CDR1 KGHSH and CDR2 LQKENI. Here the CDR3 reads CASTWERPETQYF. The CDR3 DNA follows: TGTGCCAGCACGTGGGAGCGTCCAGAGACCCAGTACTTC.